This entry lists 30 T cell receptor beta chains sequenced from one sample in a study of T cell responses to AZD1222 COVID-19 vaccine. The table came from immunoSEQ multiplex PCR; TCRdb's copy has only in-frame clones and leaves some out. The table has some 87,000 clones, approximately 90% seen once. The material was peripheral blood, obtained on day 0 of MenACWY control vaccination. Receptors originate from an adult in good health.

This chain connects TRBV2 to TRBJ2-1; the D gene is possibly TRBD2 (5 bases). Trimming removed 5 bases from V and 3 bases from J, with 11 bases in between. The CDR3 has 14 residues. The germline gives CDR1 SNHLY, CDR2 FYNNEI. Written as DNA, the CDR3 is TGTGCCAGCAGTCCCGGGATGCTCTACAATGAGCAGTTCTTC. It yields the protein CASSPGMLYNEQFF.

CDR3 residues: CASSLMAGGYEQYF. The CDR3 bases are TGTGCCAGCAGCCTAATGGCGGGGGGCTACGAGCAGTACTTC. This chain links TRBV11-2 with TRBJ2-7; TRBD2 aligns across 8 bases. Losses at the gene ends were 5 bases for V and 3 bases for J; bases not matched to a gene: 6. CDR1 and CDR2 (germline): SGHAT, FQNNGV. The CDR3 sequence is 14 residues long.

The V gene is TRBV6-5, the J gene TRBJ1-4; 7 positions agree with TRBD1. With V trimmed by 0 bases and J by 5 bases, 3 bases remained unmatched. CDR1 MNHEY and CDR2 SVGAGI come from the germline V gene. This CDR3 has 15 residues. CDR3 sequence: CASSYSGGVNEKLFF. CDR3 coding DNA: TGTGCCAGCAGTTACTCAGGGGGCGTAAATGAAAAACTGTTTTTT.

CDR3 bases: TGTGCCAGCAGTTACTACGGCCAGGAGCAGTACTTC. It yields the protein CASSYYGQEQYF. The J gene is TRBJ2-7, the V gene TRBV6-5; no clear D gene. CDR1 MNHEY and CDR2 SVGAGI come from the germline V gene. The CDR3 totals 12 residues. Trimming stripped 1 base from V and 7 bases from J, with 8 bases between.

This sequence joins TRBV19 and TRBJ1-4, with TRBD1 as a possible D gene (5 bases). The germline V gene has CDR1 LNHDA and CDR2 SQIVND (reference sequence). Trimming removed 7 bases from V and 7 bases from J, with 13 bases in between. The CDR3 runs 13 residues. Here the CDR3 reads CASKGPRGEKLFF. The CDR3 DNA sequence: TGTGCCAGTAAGGGACCTAGGGGTGAAAAACTGTTTTTT.

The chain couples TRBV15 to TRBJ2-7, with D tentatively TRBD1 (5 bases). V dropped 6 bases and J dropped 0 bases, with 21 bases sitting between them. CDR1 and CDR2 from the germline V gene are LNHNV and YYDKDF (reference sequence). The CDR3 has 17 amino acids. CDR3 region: CATSKDQVARASYEQYF. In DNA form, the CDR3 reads TGTGCCACCAGTAAGGATCAGGTGGCCAGGGCCTCCTACGAGCAGTACTTC.

This CDR3 is CASSLEGGRTDTQYF. The CDR3 DNA reads TGTGCCAGCAGTTTAGAGGGGGGTCGGACAGATACGCAGTATTTT. The V and J genes are TRBV27 and TRBJ2-3, with D perhaps given as TRBD1 or TRBD2 (6 bases each). CDR1 MNHEY and CDR2 SMNVEV come from the germline V gene (reference sequence). The CDR3 covers 15 residues. The V end was cut by 2 bases, the J end by 3 bases, with 12 bases between.

CDR3 loop: CAIRHAGGEKLFF. CDR3 coding DNA: TGTGCCATCAGACATGCAGGGGGGGAAAAACTGTTTTTT. The rearrangement joins TRBV10-3 to TRBJ1-4; TRBD1 matches 7 bases. The junction had 6 bases not matched to a gene; V was cut back by 6 bases and J by 8 bases. The CDR3 is made up of 13 amino acids. The V gene's germline CDR1 is ENHRY and CDR2 SYGVKD.

The CDR3 nucleotides read TGTGCCAGCAGTGAATTAGGGACAGGGGGCGAGGCGAGCTATGGCTACACCTTC. Its protein product is CASSELGTGGEASYGYTF. The chain is built from TRBV2 and TRBJ1-2; TRBD1 aligns across 12 bases. Germline loops: CDR1 SNHLY, CDR2 FYNNEI. V lost 2 bases and J lost 4; bases outside the gene matches: 11. The CDR3 contains 18 residues.

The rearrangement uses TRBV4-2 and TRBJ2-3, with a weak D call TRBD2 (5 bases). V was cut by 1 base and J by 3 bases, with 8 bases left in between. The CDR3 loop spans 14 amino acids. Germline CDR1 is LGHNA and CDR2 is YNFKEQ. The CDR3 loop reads CASSQGSGTDTQYF. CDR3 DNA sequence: TGTGCCAGCAGCCAAGGCAGCGGAACAGATACGCAGTATTTT.

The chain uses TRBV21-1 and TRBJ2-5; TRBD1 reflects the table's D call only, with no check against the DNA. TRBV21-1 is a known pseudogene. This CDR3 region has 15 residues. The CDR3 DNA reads TGTGCCAGCACCCTCCATAGGGGCCGTGGCGAGACCCAGTACTTC. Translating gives CASTLHRGRGETQYF.

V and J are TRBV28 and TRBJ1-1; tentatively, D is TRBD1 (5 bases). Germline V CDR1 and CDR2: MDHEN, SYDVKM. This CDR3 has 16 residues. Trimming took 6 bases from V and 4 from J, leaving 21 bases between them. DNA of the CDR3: TGTGCCAGCAGGGCTCCCGGGACTGCTTGGGGCACTGAAGCTTTCTTT. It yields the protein CASRAPGTAWGTEAFF.

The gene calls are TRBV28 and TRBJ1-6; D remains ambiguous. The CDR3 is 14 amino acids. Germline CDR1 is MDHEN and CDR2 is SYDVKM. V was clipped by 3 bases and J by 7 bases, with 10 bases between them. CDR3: CASSLGSNNSPLHF. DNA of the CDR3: TGTGCCAGCAGTTTGGGCAGTAACAATTCACCCCTCCACTTT.

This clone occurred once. Written as DNA, the CDR3 is TGTGCCAGCAGCTTAACGAAACAGGGGCGGGGGGAGCTGTTTTTT. As protein: CASSLTKQGRGELFF. V and J are TRBV6-4 and TRBJ2-2, with 7 bases identical to TRBD1. Trimming cost V 6 bases and J 8 bases; bases outside gene matches: 12. Germline V gives CDR1 MRHNA, CDR2 SNTAGT. This CDR3 is built from 15 residues.

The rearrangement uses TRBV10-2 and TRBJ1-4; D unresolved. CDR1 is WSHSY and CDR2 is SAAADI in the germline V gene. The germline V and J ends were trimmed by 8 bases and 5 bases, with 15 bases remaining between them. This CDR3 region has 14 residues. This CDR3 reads CASGPTLLNEKLFF. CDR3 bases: TGCGCCAGCGGCCCAACATTACTCAATGAAAAACTGTTTTTT.

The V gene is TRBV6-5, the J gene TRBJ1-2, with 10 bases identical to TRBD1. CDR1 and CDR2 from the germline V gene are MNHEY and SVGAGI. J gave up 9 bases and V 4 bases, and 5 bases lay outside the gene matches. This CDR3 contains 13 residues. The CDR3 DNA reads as TGTGCCAGCAGTTTTGACAGGGGGCTAAGCTACACCTTC. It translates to CASSFDRGLSYTF.

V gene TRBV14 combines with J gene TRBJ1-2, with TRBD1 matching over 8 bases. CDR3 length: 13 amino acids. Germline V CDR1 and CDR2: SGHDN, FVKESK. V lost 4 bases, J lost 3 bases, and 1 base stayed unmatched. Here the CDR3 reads CASSPGQDYGYTF. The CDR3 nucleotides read TGTGCCAGCAGCCCGGGACAGGACTATGGCTACACCTTC.

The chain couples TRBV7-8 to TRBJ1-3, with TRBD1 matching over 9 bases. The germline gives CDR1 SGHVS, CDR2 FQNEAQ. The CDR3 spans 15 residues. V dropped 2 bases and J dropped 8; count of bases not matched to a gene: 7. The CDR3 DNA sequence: TGTGCCAGCAGCTTATCGGGGACAGGGCTGTACACCATATATTTT. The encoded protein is CASSLSGTGLYTIYF.

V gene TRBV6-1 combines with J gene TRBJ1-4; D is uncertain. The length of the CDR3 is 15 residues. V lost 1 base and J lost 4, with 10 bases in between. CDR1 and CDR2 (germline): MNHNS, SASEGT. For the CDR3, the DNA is TGTGCCAGCAGTGAAGTGAGTGGGGTTAATGAAAAACTGTTTTTT. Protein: CASSEVSGVNEKLFF.

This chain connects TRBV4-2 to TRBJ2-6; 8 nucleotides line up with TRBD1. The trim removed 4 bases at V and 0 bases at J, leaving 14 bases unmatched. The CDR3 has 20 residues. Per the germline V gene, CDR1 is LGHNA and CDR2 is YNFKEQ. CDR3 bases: TGTGCCAGCAGCCCCAAAGTCCCAGGGGGCCTAAGCTCTGGGGCCAACGTCCTGACTTTC. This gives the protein CASSPKVPGGLSSGANVLTF.

CDR3 nucleotide sequence: TGTGCCACTTGGGGGGGGTCTGGAAACACCATATATTTT. Its protein product is CATWGGSGNTIYF. The chain couples TRBV25-1 to TRBJ1-3, with a weak D call TRBD1 (5 bases). Per the germline V gene, CDR1 is MGHDK and CDR2 is SYGVNS. Between the trimmed V and J ends, which lost 10 bases and 1 base, there was a span of 11 bases. The CDR3 is 13 amino acids.

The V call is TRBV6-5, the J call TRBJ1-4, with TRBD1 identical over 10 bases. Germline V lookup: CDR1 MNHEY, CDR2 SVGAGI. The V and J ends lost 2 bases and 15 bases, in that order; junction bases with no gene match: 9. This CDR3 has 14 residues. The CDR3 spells CASSYTPGQGMMFF. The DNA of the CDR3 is TGTGCCAGCAGTTACACACCGGGACAGGGGATGATGTTTTTT.

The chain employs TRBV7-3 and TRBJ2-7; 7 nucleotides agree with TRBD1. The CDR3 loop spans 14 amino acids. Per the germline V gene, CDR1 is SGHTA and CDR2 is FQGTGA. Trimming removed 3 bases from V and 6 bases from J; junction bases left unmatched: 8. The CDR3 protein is CASSLTGQSLEQYF. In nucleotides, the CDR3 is TGTGCCAGCAGCTTGACGGGACAGTCCCTCGAGCAGTACTTC.

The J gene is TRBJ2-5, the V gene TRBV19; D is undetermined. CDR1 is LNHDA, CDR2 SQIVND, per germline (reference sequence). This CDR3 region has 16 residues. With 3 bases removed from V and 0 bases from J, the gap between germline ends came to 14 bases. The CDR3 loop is CASSIELRQYQETQYF. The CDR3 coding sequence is TGTGCCAGTAGTATCGAGCTACGCCAGTACCAAGAGACCCAGTACTTC.

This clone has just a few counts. CDR3 bases: TGTGCCAGCAACTCCCCCCAAGGGGGGGGCACTGAAGCTTTCTTT. It codes for CASNSPQGGGTEAFF. The chain couples TRBV28 to TRBJ1-1; D possibly corresponds to TRBD1 (6 bases). Germline assignment: CDR1 MDHEN and CDR2 SYDVKM. V dropped 7 bases and J dropped 4 bases, with 19 bases sitting between them. The CDR3 loop spans 15 amino acids.

The CDR3 DNA sequence: TGTGCCAGCTCACCAAAAGAGACCCAGTACTTC. Residues: CASSPKETQYF. This chain joins TRBV18 and TRBJ2-5; no firm D call. Germline CDR1 and CDR2: KGHSH and LQKENI. The V end lost 2 bases, the J end lost 3 bases, and 1 base lay between the germline ends. The CDR3 has 11 residues.

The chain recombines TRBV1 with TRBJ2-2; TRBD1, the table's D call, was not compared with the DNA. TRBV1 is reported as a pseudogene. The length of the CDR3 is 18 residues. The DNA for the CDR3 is TGCACCAGCAGCCAAGAACGGAGGGGGCTCTGGGGTACCGGGGAGCTGTTTTTT. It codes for CTSSQERRGLWGTGELFF.

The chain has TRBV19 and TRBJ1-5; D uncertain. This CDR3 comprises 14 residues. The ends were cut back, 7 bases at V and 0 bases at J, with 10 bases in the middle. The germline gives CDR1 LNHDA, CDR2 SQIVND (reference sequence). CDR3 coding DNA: TGTGCCAGTACCGTGGGCCTTAGCAATCAGCCCCAGCATTTT. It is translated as CASTVGLSNQPQHF.

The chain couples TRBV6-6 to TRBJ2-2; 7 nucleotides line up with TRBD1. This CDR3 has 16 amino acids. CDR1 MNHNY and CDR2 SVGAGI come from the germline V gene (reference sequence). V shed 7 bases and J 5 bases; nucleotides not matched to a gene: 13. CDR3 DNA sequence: TGTGCCAGCACCACGGGGCAGGGGGAGAGAACCGGGGAGCTGTTTTTT. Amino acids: CASTTGQGERTGELFF.

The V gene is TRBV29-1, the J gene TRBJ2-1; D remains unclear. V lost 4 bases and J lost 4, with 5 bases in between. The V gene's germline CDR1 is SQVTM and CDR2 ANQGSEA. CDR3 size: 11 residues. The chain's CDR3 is CSVVRYNEQFF. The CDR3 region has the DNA TGCAGCGTTGTACGGTACAATGAGCAGTTCTTC.